The clone carrying this T cell receptor (beta chain) qualifies as medium-sized. The data originate from a study of T-cell reconstitution after alpha-beta-depleted transplantation in children. A TCRbeta library incorporating unique molecular identifiers was prepared. TCRdb re-called the PCR reads with MiXCR, one entry per CDR3 protein. The sample holds 440,000 or so distinct CDR3 sequences, about 40% seen once. Germline V gene data show CDR1 as PRHDT and CDR2 as FYEKMQ (reference sequence). CDR3 size: 16 residues. V was trimmed by 5 bases and J by 5 bases, leaving 21 bases between them. The origin of this receptor is a girl aged 2-10 years with aplastic anemia, due to receive a stem cell transplant. The gene calls are TRBV13 and TRBJ2-5; the D gene is possibly TRBD2 (6 bases). Sample: PBMCs, taken before TCRalphabeta/CD19-depleted stem cell transplant. For the CDR3, the DNA is TGTGCCAGCAGCCATGGAGGACTCGGAGGGTATGAGACCCAGTACTTC. Protein product: CASSHGGLGGYETQYF.